This TCR beta chain was recovered during a study of cytomegalovirus exposure and HLA in healthy donors. Broader study findings: Cytomegalovirus status was reportedly diagnosed by the classifier with high sensitivity and specificity.

Profiling relied on immunoSEQ multiplex PCR, and the TCRdb table lists in-frame clones only, not all of them. The sample carries 150,000 to 180,000 clones, about 86% recorded once. CDR3 length: 15 residues. In germline, CDR1 is SGHTA, CDR2 FQGTGA. With 1 base removed from V and 7 bases from J, the gap between germline ends came to 14 bases. The study drew the donors from its roughly 130-subject validation cohort, separate from the approximately 690-subject first cohort. For this clone: Antigen unknown.

The chain links TRBV7-3 to TRBJ2-1; D is possibly TRBD2 (6 bases). This sequence originates from a human donor in good health. Sequencing used PBMCs. CDR3 coding DNA: TGTGCCAGCAGCTTAAGTGGGGACTGGGGGAATGAGCAGTTCTTC. As protein: CASSLSGDWGNEQFF.